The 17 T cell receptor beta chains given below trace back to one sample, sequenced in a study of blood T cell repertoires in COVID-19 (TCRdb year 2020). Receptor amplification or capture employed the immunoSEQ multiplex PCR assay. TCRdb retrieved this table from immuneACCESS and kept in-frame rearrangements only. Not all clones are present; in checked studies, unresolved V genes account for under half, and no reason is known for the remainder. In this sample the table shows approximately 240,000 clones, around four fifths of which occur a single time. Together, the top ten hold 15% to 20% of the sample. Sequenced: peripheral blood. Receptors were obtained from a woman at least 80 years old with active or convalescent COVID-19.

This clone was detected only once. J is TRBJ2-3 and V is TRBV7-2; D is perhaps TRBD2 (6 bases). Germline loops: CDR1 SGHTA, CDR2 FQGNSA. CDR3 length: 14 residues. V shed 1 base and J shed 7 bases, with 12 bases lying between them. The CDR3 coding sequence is TGTGCCAGCAGCTTAGGGTCCGGGGGAAATACGCAGTATTTT. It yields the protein CASSLGSGGNTQYF.

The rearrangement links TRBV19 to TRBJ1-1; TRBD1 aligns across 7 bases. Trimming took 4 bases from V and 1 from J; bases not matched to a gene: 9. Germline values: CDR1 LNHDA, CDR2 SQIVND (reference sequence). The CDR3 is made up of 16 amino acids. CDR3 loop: CASSSPRQGTNTEAFF. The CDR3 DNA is TGTGCCAGTAGTAGCCCCCGACAGGGCACGAACACTGAAGCTTTCTTT.

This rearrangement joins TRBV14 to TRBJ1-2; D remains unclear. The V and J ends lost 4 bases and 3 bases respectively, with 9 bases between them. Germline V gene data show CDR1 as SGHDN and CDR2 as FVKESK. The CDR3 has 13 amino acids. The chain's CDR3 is CASSLRGYYGYTF. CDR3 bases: TGTGCCAGCAGCCTGAGAGGGTACTATGGCTACACCTTC.

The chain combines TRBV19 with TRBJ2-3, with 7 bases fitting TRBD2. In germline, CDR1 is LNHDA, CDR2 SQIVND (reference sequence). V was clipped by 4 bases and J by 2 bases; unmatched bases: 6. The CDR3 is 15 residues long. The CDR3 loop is CASSNPSGNTDTQYF. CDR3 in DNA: TGTGCCAGTAGTAACCCTAGCGGCAACACAGATACGCAGTATTTT. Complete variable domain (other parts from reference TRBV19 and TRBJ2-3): DGGITQSPKYLFRKEGQNVTLSCEQNLNHDAMYWYRQDPGQGLRLIYYSQIVNDFQKGDIAEGYSVSREKKESFPLTVTSAQKNPTAFYLCASSNPSGNTDTQYFGPGTRLTVL.

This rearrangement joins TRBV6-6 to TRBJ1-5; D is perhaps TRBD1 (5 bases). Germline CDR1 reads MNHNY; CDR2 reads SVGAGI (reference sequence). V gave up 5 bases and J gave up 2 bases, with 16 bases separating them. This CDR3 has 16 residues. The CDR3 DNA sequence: TGTGCCAGCAGTCCCCCCGGACATGGGGGCAATCAGCCCCAGCATTTT. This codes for CASSPPGHGGNQPQHF.

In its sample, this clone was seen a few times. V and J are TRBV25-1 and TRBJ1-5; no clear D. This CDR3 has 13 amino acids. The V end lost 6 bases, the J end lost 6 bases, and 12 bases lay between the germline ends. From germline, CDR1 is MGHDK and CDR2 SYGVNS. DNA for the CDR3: TGTGCCAGCAGGTGGGCCGCCACTCAGCCCCAGCATTTT. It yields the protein CASRWAATQPQHF.

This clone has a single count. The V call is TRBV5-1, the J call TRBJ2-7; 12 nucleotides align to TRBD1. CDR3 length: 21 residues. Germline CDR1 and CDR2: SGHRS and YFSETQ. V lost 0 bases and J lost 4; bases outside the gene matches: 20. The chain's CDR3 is CASSLAIVPGTGGEGRYEQYF. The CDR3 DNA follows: TGCGCCAGCAGCTTGGCCATTGTCCCCGGGACAGGGGGCGAAGGCCGATACGAGCAGTACTTC.

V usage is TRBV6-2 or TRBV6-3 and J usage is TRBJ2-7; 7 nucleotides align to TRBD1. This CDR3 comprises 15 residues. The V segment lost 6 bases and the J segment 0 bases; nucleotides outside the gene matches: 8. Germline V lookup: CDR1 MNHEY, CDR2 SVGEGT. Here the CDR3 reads CASSPQTGSSYEQYF. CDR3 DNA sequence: TGTGCCAGCAGCCCACAGACAGGGAGCTCCTACGAGCAGTACTTC.

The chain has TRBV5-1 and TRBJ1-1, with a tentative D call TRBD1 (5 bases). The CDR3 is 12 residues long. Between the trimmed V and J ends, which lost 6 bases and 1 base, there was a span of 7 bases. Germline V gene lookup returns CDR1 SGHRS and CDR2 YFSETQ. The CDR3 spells CASNTGNTEAFF. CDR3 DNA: TGCGCCAGCAACACAGGGAACACTGAAGCTTTCTTT.

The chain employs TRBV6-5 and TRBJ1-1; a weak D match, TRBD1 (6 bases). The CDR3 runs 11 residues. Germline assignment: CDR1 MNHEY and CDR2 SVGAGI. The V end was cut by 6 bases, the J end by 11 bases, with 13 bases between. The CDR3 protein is CASSTGYLAFF. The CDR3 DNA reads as TGTGCCAGCAGCACAGGGTACTTGGCTTTCTTT.

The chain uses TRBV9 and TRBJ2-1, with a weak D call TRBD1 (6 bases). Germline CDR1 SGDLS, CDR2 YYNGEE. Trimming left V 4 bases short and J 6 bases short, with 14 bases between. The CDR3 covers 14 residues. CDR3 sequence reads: CASSPRPDSNEQFF. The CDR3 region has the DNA TGTGCCAGCAGCCCACGCCCGGACAGCAATGAGCAGTTCTTC. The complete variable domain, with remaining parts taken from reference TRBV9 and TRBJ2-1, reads DSGVTQTPKHLITATGQRVTLRCSPRSGDLSVYWYQQSLDQGLQFLIQYYNGEERAKGNILERFSAQQFPDLHSELNLSSLELGDSALYFCASSPRPDSNEQFFGPGTRLTVL.

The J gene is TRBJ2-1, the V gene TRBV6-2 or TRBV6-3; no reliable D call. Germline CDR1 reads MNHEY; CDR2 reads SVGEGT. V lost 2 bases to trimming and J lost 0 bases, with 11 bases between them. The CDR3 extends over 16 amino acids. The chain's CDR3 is CASSYQRSSSYNEQFF. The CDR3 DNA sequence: TGTGCCAGCAGTTACCAGCGTTCCAGCTCCTACAATGAGCAGTTCTTC.

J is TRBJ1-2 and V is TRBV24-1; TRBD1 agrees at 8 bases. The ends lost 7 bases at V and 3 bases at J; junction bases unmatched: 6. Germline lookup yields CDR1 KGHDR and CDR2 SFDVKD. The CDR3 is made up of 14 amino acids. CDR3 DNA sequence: TGTGCCACCAGCGGGACAGGCGGTGACTATGGCTACACCTTC. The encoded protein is CATSGTGGDYGYTF.

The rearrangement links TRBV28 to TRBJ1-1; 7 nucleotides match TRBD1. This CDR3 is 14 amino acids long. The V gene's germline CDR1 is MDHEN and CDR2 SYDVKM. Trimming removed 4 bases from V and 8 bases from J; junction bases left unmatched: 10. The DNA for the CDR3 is TGTGCCAGCAGTTCGACCCAGGGGGGAGAAGAAGCTTTCTTT. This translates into CASSSTQGGEEAFF.

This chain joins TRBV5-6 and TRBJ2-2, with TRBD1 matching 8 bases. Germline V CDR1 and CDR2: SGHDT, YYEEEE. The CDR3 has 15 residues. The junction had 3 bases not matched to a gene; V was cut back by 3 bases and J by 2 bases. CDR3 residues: CASSSDRGNTGELFF. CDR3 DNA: TGTGCCAGCAGCTCTGACAGGGGAAACACCGGGGAGCTGTTTTTT. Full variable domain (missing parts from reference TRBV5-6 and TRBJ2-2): DAGVTQSPTHLIKTRGQQVTLRCSPKSGHDTVSWYQQALGQGPQFIFQYYEEEERQRGNFPDRFSGHQFPNYSSELNVNALLLGDSALYLCASSSDRGNTGELFFGEGSRLTVL.

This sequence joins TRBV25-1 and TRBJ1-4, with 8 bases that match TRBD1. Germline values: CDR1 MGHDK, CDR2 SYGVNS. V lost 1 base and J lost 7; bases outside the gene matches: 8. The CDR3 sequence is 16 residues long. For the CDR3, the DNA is TGTGCCAGCAGTGAATCCAGGGGGCCGATCGGTGAAAAACTGTTTTTT. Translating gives CASSESRGPIGEKLFF.

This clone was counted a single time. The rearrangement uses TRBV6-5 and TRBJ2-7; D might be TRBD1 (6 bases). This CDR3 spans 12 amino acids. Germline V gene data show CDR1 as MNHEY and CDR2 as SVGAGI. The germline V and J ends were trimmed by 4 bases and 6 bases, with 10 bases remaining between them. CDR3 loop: CASSSPRGEQYF. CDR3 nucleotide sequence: TGTGCCAGCAGTTCACCCAGGGGCGAGCAGTACTTC.